This note documents a single T cell receptor beta chain sequence. Its antigen is currently unknown. This entry is derived from a study of T cells in Graves' hyperthyroidism and ophthalmopathy. This CDR3 comprises 13 residues. The trim removed 6 bases at V and 9 bases at J, leaving 7 bases unmatched. Overall study results and limits: Most clonotypes expanded in the thyroid (above 0.001) were also present in blood. Model output signaled ophthalmopathy a median about seven months ahead of onset. Through a model of 13 V-J features, ophthalmopathy was separated from stable hyperthyroidism.

Orbital computed tomography and thyroid ultrasound, together with serum TRAb and thyroxine and clinical symptoms, were used for diagnoses. Researchers amplified the TCR beta CDR3 regions from RNA transcripts. TCR CDR3 underwent first-round RT-PCR with the HTBI primer set. Each CDR3 protein is one row after TCRdb ran MiXCR on the multiplex PCR reads. This table has approximately 500,000 distinct CDR3 sequences, approximately 44% appearing once. This sequence originates from a young woman with Graves' hyperthyroidism. Material for sequencing was peripheral blood or thyroid tissue (not recorded which). The chain recombines TRBV12-3 or TRBV12-4 with TRBJ2-7; 11 bases align to TRBD2. The CDR3 DNA sequence: TGTGCCAGCAGCGCCTATGGGACTAGCGGGCAGTACTTC. Translated, it gives CASSAYGTSGQYF.